One and the same sample provided the 5 T cell receptor beta chains below, sequenced in a study of blood T cell repertoires in COVID-19. Data came from immunoSEQ multiplex PCR; TCRdb stores just in-frame clones and leaves some out. The sample yields 330,000 or so clones, roughly 90% seen once. The specimen sequenced was peripheral blood. The source is a woman in her fifties or sixties with COVID-19, enrolled during active disease.

The chain has TRBV3-1 (or the pseudogene TRBV3-2) and TRBJ1-1; D unclear. This CDR3 contains 12 residues. V shed 3 bases and J shed 2 bases, with 4 bases lying between them. From germline, CDR1 is LGHDT and CDR2 YNNKEL (reference sequence). CDR3 DNA sequence: TGTGCCAGCAGCCATATCAACACTGAAGCTTTCTTT. Translating it yields CASSHINTEAFF.

The genes are TRBV3-1 (or the pseudogene TRBV3-2) and TRBJ2-1; 8 nucleotides agree with TRBD2. V was clipped by 1 base and J by 2 bases; unmatched bases: 4. The CDR3 contains 16 residues. CDR1 LGHDT and CDR2 YNNKEL come from the germline V gene (reference sequence). This CDR3 is CASSQVAGGPYNEQFF. The CDR3 bases are TGTGCCAGCAGCCAAGTGGCGGGGGGCCCCTACAATGAGCAGTTCTTC.

V usage is TRBV24-1 and J usage is TRBJ2-1, with no clear D. Per germline, CDR1 KGHDR and CDR2 SFDVKD. The CDR3 runs to 11 residues. Trimming removed 1 base from V and 8 bases from J, with 2 bases in between. CDR3 bases: TGTGCCACCAGTGATTTCTATGAGCAGTTCTTC. Its protein is CATSDFYEQFF.

V is TRBV6-6 and J is TRBJ2-1, with TRBD2 matching 8 bases. Germline CDR1 is MNHNY and CDR2 is SVGAGI (reference sequence). The CDR3 consists of 12 residues. V shed 6 bases and J 14 bases; nucleotides not matched to a gene: 9. This CDR3 is CASSENGGVEFF. In nucleotides, the CDR3 is TGTGCCAGCAGCGAAAACGGGGGGGTGGAGTTCTTC.

This clone has just one count. The rearrangement joins TRBV7-8 to TRBJ1-6; 8 bases align to TRBD1. Germline CDR1 reads SGHVS; CDR2 reads FQNEAQ. J gave up 14 bases and V 1 base, and 4 bases lay outside the gene matches. The CDR3 is made up of 13 amino acids. CDR3 loop: CASSLGQGITLHF. In nucleotides, the CDR3 is TGTGCCAGCAGCTTAGGACAGGGGATCACCCTCCACTTT.